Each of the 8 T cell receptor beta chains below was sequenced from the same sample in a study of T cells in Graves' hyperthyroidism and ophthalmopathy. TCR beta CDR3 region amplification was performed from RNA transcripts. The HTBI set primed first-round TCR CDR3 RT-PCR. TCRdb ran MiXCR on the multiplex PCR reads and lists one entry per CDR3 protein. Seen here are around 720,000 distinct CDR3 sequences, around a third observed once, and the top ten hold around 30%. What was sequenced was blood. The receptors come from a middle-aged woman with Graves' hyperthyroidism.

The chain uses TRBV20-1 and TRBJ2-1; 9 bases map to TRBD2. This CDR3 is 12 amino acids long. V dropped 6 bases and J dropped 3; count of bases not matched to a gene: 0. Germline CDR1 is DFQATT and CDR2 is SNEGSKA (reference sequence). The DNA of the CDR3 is TGCAGTGCGCGGGGGGGCTACAATGAGCAGTTCTTC. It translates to CSARGGYNEQFF.

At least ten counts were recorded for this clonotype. The CDR3: CASSPVRGPPRPYF. The DNA of the CDR3 is TGTGCCAGCAGCCCAGTTAGGGGGCCCCCCCGCCCGTACTTC. V gene TRBV7-8 combines with J gene TRBJ2-7, with TRBD1 identical over 7 bases. V gave up 5 bases and J gave up 12 bases; unmatched junction bases: 16. The germline V gene encodes CDR1 SGHVS and CDR2 FQNEAQ. CDR3 length: 14 residues.

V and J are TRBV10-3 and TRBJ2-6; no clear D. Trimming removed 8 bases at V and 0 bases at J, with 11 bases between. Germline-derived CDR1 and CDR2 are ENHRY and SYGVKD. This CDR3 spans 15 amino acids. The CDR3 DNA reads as TGTGCCATCCTGGGCGTCCGCTCTGGGGCCAACGTCCTGACTTTC. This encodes CAILGVRSGANVLTF.

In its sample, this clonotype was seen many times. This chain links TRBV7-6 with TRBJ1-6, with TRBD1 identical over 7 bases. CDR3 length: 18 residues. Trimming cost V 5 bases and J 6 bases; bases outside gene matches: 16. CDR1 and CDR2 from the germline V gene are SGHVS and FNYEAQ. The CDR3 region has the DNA TGTGCCAGCAGCCCAATCTTTTGGCGTAACAGGGGTAATTCACCCCTCCACTTT. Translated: CASSPIFWRNRGNSPLHF.

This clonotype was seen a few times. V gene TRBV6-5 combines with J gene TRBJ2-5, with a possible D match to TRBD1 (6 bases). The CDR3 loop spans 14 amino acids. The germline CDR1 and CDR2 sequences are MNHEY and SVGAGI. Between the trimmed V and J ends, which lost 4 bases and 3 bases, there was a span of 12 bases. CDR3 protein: CASSSGQPKETQYF. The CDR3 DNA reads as TGTGCCAGCAGTTCAGGACAGCCGAAAGAGACCCAGTACTTC.

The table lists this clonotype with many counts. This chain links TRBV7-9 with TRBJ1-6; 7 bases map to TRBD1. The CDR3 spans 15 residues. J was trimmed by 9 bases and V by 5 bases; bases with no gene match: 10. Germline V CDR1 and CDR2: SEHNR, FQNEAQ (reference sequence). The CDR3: CASSQDRVLGSPLHF. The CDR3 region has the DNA TGTGCCAGCAGCCAAGACAGGGTGTTAGGTTCACCCCTCCACTTT.

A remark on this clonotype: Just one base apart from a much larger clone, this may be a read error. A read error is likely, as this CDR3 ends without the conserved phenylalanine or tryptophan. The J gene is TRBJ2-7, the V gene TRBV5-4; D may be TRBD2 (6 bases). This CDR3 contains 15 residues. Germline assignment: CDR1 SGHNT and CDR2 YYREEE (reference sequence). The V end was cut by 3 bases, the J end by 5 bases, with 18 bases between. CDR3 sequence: CASSSEGGTLNEQYL. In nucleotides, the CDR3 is TGTGCCAGCAGCTCCGAGGGCGGGACGTTGAACGAGCAGTACCTC.

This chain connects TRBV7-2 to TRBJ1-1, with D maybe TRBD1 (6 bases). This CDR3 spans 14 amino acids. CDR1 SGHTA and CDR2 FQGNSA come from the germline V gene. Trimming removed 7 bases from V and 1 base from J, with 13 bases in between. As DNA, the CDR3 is TGTGCCAGCATGAAAAGGGGGTCGAACACTGAAGCTTTCTTT. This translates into CASMKRGSNTEAFF.